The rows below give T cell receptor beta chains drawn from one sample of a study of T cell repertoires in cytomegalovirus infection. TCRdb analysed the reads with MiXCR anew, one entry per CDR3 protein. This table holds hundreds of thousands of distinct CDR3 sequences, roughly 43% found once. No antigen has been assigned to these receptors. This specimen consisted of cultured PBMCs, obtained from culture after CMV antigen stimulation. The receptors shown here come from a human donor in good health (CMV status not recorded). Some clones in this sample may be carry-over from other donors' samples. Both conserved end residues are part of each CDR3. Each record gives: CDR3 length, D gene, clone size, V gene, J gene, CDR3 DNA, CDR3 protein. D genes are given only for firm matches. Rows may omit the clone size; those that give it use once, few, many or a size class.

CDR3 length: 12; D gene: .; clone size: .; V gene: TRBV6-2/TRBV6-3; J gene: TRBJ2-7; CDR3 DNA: TGTGCCAGCAGCCAGTATAGCTACGAGCAGTACTTC; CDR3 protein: CASSQYSYEQYF
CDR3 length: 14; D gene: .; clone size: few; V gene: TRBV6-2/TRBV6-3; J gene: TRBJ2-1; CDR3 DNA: TGTGCCAGCAGTTACGGGACGAATCGGGATGAGCAGTTCTTC; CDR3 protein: CASSYGTNRDEQFF
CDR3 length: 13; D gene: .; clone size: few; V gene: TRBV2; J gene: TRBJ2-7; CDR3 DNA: TGTGCCAGCAGTGTCCGGGTCCTCTACGAGCAGTACTTC; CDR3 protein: CASSVRVLYEQYF
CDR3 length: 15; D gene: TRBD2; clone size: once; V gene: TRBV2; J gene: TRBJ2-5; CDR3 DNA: TGTGCCAGCAGTGAAAGAAGACTAGCGGGGGAGACCCAGTACTTC; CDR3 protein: CASSERRLAGETQYF
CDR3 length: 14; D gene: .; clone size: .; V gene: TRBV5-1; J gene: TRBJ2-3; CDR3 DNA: TGCGCCAGCAGCTTGTTTGCCCCCACAGATACGCAGTATTTT; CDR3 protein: CASSLFAPTDTQYF
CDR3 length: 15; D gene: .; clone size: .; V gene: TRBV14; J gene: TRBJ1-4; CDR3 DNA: TGTGCCAGCAGCCAACTCGCCGGGGTTCGCGAAAAACTGTTTTTT; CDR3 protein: CASSQLAGVREKLFF
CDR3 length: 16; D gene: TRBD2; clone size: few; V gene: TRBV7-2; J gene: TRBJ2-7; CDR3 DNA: TGTGCCAGCAGCTTAAGTCTGGCGGGGGGGCGGTACGAGCAGTACTTC; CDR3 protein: CASSLSLAGGRYEQYF
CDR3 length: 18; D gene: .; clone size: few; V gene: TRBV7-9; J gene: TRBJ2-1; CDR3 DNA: TGTGCCAGCAGCTTACCTCGGAAGGGCATAATCTCCTACAATGAGCAGTTCTTC; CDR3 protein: CASSLPRKGIISYNEQFF
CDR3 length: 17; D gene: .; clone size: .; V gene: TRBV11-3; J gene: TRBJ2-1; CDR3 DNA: TGTGCCAGCAGCTTAGCTGGGGCGGGAAGCTCCTACAATGAGCAGTTCTTC; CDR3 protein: CASSLAGAGSSYNEQFF
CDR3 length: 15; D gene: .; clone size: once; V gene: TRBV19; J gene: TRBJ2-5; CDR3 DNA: TGTGCCAGTAGTGCATCAAAAGAGGGCAGGGAGACCCAGTACTTC; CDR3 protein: CASSASKEGRETQYF
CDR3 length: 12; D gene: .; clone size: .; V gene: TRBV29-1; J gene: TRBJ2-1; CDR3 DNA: TGCAGCGTTTCAAAGGGTAGTGATGAGCAGTTCTTC; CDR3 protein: CSVSKGSDEQFF
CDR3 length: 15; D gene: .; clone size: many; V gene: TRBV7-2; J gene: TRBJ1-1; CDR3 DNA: TGTGCCAGCAGCTTAGTTCCAGGGGTGGGATCTGAAGCTTTCTTT; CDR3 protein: CASSLVPGVGSEAFF
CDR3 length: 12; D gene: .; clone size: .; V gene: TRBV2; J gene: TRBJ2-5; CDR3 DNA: TGTGCCAGCAGTGGGGATCTGGAGACCCAGTACTTC; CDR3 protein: CASSGDLETQYF
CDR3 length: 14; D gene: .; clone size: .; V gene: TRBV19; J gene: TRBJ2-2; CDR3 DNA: TGTGCCAGTGGCGACAGAACGAACACCGGGGAGCTGTTTTTT; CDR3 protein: CASGDRTNTGELFF
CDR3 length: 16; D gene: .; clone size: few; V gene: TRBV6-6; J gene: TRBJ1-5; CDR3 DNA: TGTGCCAGCAGTGTGTCCGTTTTGGGCGTAGATCAGCCCCAGCATTTT; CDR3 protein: CASSVSVLGVDQPQHF
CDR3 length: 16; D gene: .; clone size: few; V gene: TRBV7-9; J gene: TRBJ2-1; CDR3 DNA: TGTGCCAGCAGCTCGACGAGCGGGCTGTCCTACAATGAGCAGTTCTTC; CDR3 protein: CASSSTSGLSYNEQFF
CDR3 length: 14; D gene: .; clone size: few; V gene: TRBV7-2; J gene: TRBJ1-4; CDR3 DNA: TGTGCCAGCGGGGTAGGGGCAGGTATAGAAAAACTGTTTTTT; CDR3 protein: CASGVGAGIEKLFF
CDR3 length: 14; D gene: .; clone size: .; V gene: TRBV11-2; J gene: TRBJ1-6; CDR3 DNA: TGTGCCAGCAGTCGGGAGTCCTATAATTCACCCCTCCACTTT; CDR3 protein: CASSRESYNSPLHF
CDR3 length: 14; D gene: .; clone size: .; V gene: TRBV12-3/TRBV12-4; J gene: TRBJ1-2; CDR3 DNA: TGTGCCAGCAGTGCGGTCAGGGGCCCGGGTGGCTACACCTTC; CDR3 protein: CASSAVRGPGGYTF
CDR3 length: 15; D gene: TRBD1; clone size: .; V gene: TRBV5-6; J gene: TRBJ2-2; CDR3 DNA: TGTGCCAGCAGCTTGGATACAGGGGGCACCGGGGAGCTGTTTTTT; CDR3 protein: CASSLDTGGTGELFF
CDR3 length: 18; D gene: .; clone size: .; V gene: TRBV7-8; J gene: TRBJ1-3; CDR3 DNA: TGTGCCAGCAGCTTCCCCCGGGGGCAGGGGAGCTCTGGAAACACCATATATTTT; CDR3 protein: CASSFPRGQGSSGNTIYF